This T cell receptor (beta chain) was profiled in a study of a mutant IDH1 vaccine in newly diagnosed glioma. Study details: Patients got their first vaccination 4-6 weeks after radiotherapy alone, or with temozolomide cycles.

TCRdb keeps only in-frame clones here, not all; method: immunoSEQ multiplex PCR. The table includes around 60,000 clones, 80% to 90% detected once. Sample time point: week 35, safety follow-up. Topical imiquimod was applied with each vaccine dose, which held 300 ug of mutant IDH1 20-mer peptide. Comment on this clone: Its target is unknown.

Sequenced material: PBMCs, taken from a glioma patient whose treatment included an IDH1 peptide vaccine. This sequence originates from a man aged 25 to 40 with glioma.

The CDR3 spells CASSAGWGGNQPQHF. CDR3 in DNA: TGCGCCAGCAGCGCGGGGTGGGGGGGTAATCAGCCCCAGCATTTT. This chain links TRBV10-2 with TRBJ1-5, with a weak D call TRBD1 (5 bases). Per germline, CDR1 WSHSY and CDR2 SAAADI. The V end lost 6 bases, the J end lost 4 bases, and 16 bases lay between the germline ends. This CDR3 has 15 residues.